These 13 T cell receptor beta chains share one sample of origin, sequenced in a study of glioma-infiltrating T cells after dendritic cell vaccination (dated by TCRdb to 2016 to 2018). The label giving this sample's time point can be read as: after dendritic cell vaccination, including at tumor progression/relapse. Libraries were constructed by the immunoSEQ multiplex PCR assay. TCRdb limited this immuneACCESS table to in-frame rearrangements with V and J called. A share of clones is missing; checked studies link under half to unresolved V genes, and the rest is unexplained. The sample has over 55,000 clones on record, roughly 80% of them singletons. The ten biggest clones cover 15% to 18% of the sample. This sample comprised blood, obtained after dendritic cell vaccination. All receptors derive from a human donor with glioblastoma.

This chain joins TRBV15 and TRBJ2-5; 9 nucleotides align to TRBD2. Losses at the gene ends were 1 base for V and 4 bases for J; bases not matched to a gene: 7. The CDR3 totals 16 residues. Germline CDR1 and CDR2: LNHNV and YYDKDF (reference sequence). The CDR3, as DNA: TGTGCCACCAGCAGAGCGGCGGGGGGGCGGGGAGAGACCCAGTACTTC. It encodes CATSRAAGGRGETQYF.

The chain combines TRBV2 with TRBJ1-5; perhaps TRBD1 as D (5 bases). The CDR3 has 15 amino acids. CDR1 SNHLY and CDR2 FYNNEI come from the germline V gene. The V and J ends lost 6 bases and 0 bases respectively, with 12 bases between them. CDR3: CASSATVYSNQPQHF. The DNA of the CDR3 is TGTGCCAGCAGCGCGACAGTTTATAGCAATCAGCCCCAGCATTTT.

The chain has TRBV5-1 and TRBJ1-2, with TRBD1 matching over 9 bases. The CDR3 sequence is 15 residues long. Unmatched junction bases numbered 8, after V lost 4 bases and J lost 4 bases. Germline loops: CDR1 SGHRS, CDR2 YFSETQ. CDR3 DNA: TGCGCCAGCAGCCGAAGGACAGGGGAGTCCTATGGCTACACCTTC. Protein sequence: CASSRRTGESYGYTF.

The chain employs TRBV2 and TRBJ2-7, with D possibly being TRBD2 (7 bases). This CDR3 contains 15 residues. The germline CDR1 and CDR2 sequences are SNHLY and FYNNEI. V was cut by 7 bases and J by 3 bases, with 19 bases left in between. For the CDR3, the DNA is TGTGCCAGCACCGAGGGGGGGTCCGATATCTACGAGCAGTACTTC. Encoded protein: CASTEGGSDIYEQYF.

The chain couples TRBV7-2 to TRBJ2-7, with 10 bases aligning to TRBD2. Germline CDR1 is SGHTA and CDR2 is FQGNSA. Trimming removed 1 base from V and 2 bases from J; junction bases left unmatched: 5. CDR3 length: 16 residues. The CDR3 DNA reads as TGTGCCAGCAGCTTAGGACCTAGCGGGGGCACCTACGAGCAGTACTTC. It specifies CASSLGPSGGTYEQYF.

The chain combines TRBV11-2 with TRBJ2-5, with TRBD1 identical over 9 bases. With 3 bases clipped from V and 4 bases from J, the junction kept 3 bases outside the gene matches. CDR1 and CDR2 (germline): SGHAT, FQNNGV. The CDR3 runs 14 residues. The CDR3 DNA follows: TGTGCCAGCAGCTTGGGGACAGGGTTAGAGACCCAGTACTTC. Residues: CASSLGTGLETQYF.

The chain has TRBV29-1 and TRBJ2-7; 9 bases are shared with TRBD1. Germline trimming cut 6 bases from V and 4 bases from J; bases unmatched to any gene: 4. The CDR3 is made up of 12 amino acids. Germline lookup yields CDR1 SQVTM and CDR2 ANQGSEA. CDR3 loop: CSVGQGGYEQYF. Here the CDR3 DNA reads TGCAGCGTGGGACAGGGCGGGTACGAGCAGTACTTC.

This chain uses TRBV6-5 with TRBJ1-4, with 9 bases lining up with TRBD1. Germline values: CDR1 MNHEY, CDR2 SVGAGI. The CDR3 is made up of 15 amino acids. The V and J ends lost 1 base and 5 bases, in that order; junction bases with no gene match: 2. The CDR3 here is CASSYYGQGNEKLFF. CDR3 DNA: TGTGCCAGCAGTTACTATGGACAGGGGAATGAAAAACTGTTTTTT.

V usage is TRBV7-9 and J usage is TRBJ2-5, with no clear D. Trimming cost V 5 bases and J 2 bases, with 3 bases left between them. Germline assignment: CDR1 SEHNR and CDR2 FQNEAQ (reference sequence). The CDR3 length is 11 residues. CDR3 protein: CASSPQETQYF. Written as DNA, the CDR3 is TGTGCCAGCAGCCCGCAAGAGACCCAGTACTTC.

The J gene is TRBJ1-1, the V gene TRBV4-1; maybe TRBD1 (6 bases). The CDR3 contains 15 residues. Germline V gene lookup returns CDR1 MGHRA and CDR2 YSYEKL. Trimming removed 4 bases at V and 7 bases at J, with 19 bases between. CDR3 sequence (DNA): TGCGCCAGCAGCCGCGGGGGGGCTACTCTGGGTGAAGCTTTCTTT. It codes for CASSRGGATLGEAFF.

This chain connects TRBV19 to TRBJ2-7; 10 nucleotides line up with TRBD1. V shed 9 bases and J 3 bases; nucleotides not matched to a gene: 11. CDR1 and CDR2 (germline): LNHDA, SQIVND (reference sequence). CDR3 length: 15 residues. CDR3 sequence: CASTKAGTGVYEQYF. As DNA, the CDR3 is TGTGCCAGCACCAAGGCCGGGACAGGGGTCTACGAGCAGTACTTC.

This clone has a single count. This chain uses TRBV5-1 with TRBJ1-2, with a possible D match to TRBD1 (6 bases). In germline, CDR1 is SGHRS, CDR2 YFSETQ. Trimming removed 7 bases from V and 1 base from J, with 14 bases in between. The CDR3 has 14 amino acids. In DNA, the CDR3 is TGCGCCAGCGCAGGGGAGAGTAATAACTATGGCTACACCTTC. Its protein product is CASAGESNNYGYTF.

The chain couples TRBV4-2 to TRBJ2-7; D is uncertain. V dropped 0 bases and J dropped 1 base, with 7 bases sitting between them. Germline V gene lookup returns CDR1 LGHNA and CDR2 YNFKEQ. This CDR3 is 14 amino acids long. CDR3: CASSQDVGSYEQYF. The DNA for the CDR3 is TGTGCCAGCAGCCAAGACGTCGGGTCCTACGAGCAGTACTTC.